The clone carrying this T cell receptor beta chain was recorded at least ten times. These data originate in a study of tumor-infiltrating lymphocytes in primary liver carcinoma. Germline DNA was also extracted, and blood RNA derived from unsorted whole blood. A constant-region primer primed TCR beta cDNA synthesis from roughly 510 ng of total RNA. Slightly modified ARM-PCR served as the procedure for the TCR beta libraries. These libraries came from three rounds of nested multiplex PCR. TCRdb re-called the multiplex PCR reads with MiXCR, one entry per CDR3 protein. Of 300,000 to 350,000 distinct CDR3 sequences in the sample, about 65% were seen once. Sequencing input: peripheral blood. The clonotype originates from a man aged 35 to 55 with primary liver carcinoma and hepatitis B virus infection.

The chain's CDR3 is CASSQEGSSVDEQFF. CDR3 nucleotides: TGCGCCAGCAGCCAAGAGGGGTCTAGTGTAGATGAGCAGTTCTTC. V and J are TRBV4-3 and TRBJ2-1; D ambiguous. CDR1 LGHNA and CDR2 YSLEER come from the germline V gene. V lost 0 bases and J 8 bases, leaving 14 bases between the germline ends. The CDR3 spans 15 residues.